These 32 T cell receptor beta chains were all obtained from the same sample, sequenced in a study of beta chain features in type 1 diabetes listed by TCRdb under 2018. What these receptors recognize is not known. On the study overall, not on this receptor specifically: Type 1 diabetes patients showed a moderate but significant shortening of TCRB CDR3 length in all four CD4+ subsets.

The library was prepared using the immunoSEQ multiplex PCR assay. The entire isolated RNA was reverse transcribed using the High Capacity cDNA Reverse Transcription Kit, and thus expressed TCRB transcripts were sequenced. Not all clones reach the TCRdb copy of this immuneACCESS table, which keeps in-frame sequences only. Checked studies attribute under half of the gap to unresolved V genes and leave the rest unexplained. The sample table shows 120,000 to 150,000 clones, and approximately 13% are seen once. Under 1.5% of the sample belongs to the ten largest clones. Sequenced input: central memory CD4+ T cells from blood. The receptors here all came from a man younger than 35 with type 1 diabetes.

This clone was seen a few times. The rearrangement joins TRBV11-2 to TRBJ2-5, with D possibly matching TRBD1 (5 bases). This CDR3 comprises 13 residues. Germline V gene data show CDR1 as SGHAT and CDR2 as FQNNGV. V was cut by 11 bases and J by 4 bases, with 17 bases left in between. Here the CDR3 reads CAGWGTTRETQYF. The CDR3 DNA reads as TGTGCCGGCTGGGGCACCACTCGAGAGACCCAGTACTTC.

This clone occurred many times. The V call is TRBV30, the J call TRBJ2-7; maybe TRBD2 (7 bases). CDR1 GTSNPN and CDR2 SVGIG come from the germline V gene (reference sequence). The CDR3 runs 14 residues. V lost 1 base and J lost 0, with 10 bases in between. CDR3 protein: CAWSGGGLSYEQYF. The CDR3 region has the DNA TGTGCCTGGAGTGGCGGGGGCCTCTCCTACGAGCAGTACTTC.

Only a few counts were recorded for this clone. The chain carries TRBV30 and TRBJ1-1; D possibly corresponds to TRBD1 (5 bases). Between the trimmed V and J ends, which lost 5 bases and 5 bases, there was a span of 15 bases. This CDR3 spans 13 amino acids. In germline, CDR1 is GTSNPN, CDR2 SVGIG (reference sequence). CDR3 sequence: CAWHRQFKTEAFF. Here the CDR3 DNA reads TGTGCCTGGCACCGACAGTTCAAGACTGAAGCTTTCTTT.

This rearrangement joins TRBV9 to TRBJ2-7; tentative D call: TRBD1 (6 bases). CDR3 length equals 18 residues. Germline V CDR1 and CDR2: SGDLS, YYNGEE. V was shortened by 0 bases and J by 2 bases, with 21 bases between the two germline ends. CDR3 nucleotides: TGTGCCAGCAGCGTAGGCTCAGGGGTGGGGTTTACAGCCTACGAGCAGTACTTC. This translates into CASSVGSGVGFTAYEQYF.

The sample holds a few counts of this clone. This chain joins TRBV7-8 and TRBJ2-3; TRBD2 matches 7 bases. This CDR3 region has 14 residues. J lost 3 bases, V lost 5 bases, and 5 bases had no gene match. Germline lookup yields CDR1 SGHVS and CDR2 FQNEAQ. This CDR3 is CASSLLGGTDTQYF. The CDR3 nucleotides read TGTGCCAGCAGCCTCCTGGGGGGGACAGATACGCAGTATTTT.

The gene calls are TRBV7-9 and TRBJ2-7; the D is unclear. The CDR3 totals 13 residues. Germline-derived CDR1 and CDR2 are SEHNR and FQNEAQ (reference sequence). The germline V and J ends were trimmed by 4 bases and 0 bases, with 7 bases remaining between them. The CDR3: CASSSYPSYEQYF. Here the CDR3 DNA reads TGTGCCAGCAGCTCCTACCCCTCCTACGAGCAGTACTTC.

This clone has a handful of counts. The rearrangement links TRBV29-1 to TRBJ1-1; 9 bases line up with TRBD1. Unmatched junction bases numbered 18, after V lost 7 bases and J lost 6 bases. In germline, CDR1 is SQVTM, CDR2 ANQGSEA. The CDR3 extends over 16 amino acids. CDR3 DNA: TGCAGCGGCGCCGGGACAGGGCCCCTCCCCGTCCCTGAAGCTTTCTTT. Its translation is CSGAGTGPLPVPEAFF.

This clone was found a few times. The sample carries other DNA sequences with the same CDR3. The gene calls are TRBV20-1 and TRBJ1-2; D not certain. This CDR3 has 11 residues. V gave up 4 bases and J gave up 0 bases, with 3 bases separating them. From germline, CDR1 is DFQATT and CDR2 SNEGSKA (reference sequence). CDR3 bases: TGCAGTGCTACTCCTAACTATGGCTACACCTTC. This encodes CSATPNYGYTF.

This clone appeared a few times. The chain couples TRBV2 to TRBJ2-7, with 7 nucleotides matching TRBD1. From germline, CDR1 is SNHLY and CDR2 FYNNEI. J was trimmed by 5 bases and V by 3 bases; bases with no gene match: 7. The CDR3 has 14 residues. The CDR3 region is CASSDRQGKNEQYF. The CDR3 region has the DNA TGTGCCAGCAGTGATAGACAGGGAAAGAACGAGCAGTACTTC. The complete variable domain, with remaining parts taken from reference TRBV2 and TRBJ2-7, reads EPEVTQTPSHQVTQMGQEVILRCVPISNHLYFYWYRQILGQKVEFLVSFYNNEISEKSEIFDDQFSVERPDGSNFTLKIRSTKLEDSAMYFCASSDRQGKNEQYFGPGTRLTVT.

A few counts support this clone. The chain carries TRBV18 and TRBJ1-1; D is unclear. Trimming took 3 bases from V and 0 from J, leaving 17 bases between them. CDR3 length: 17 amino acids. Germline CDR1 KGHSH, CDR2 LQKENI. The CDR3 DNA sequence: TGTGCCAGCTCACCCCAAGTCCCTGAGGATCTGAACACTGAAGCTTTCTTT. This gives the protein CASSPQVPEDLNTEAFF.

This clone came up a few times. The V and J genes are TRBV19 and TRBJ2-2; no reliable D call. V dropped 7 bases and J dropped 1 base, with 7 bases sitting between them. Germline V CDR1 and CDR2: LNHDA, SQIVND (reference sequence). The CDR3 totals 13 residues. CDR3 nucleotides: TGTGCCAGTAAGACTGTGAACACCGGGGAGCTGTTTTTT. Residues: CASKTVNTGELFF.

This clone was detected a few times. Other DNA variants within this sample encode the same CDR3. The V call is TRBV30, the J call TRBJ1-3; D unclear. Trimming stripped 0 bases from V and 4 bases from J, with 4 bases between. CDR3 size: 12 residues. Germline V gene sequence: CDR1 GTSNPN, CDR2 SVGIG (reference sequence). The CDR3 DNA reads TGTGCCTGGAGTGTCGGAGGAAACACCATATATTTT. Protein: CAWSVGGNTIYF.

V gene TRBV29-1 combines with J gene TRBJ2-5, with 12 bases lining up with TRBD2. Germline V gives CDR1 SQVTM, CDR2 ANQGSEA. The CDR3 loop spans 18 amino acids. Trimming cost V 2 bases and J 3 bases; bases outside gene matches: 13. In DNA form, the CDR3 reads TGCAGCGTTGAATTTAGCCTAGCGGGGGGGCATCTAAAAGAGACCCAGTACTTC. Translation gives CSVEFSLAGGHLKETQYF.

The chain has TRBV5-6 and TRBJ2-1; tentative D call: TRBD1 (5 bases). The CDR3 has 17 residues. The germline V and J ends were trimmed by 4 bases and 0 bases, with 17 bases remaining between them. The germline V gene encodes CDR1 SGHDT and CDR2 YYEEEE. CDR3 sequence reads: CASSPDSTEYSYNEQFF. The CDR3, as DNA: TGTGCCAGCAGCCCTGATTCGACAGAGTACTCCTACAATGAGCAGTTCTTC. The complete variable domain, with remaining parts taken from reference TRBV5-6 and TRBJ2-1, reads DAGVTQSPTHLIKTRGQQVTLRCSPKSGHDTVSWYQQALGQGPQFIFQYYEEEERQRGNFPDRFSGHQFPNYSSELNVNALLLGDSALYLCASSPDSTEYSYNEQFFGPGTRLTVL.

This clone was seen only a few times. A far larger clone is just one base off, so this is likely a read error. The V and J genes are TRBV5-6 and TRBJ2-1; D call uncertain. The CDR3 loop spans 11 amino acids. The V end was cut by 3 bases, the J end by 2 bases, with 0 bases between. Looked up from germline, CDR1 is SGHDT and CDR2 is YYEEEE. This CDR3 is CASSSYNEQFF. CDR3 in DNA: TGTGCCAGCAGCTCCTACAATGAGCAGTTCTTC.

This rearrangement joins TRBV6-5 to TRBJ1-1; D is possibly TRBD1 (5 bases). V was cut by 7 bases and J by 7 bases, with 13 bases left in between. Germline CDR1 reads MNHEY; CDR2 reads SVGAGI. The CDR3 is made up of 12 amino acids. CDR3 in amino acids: CASTTVGGEAFF. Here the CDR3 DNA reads TGTGCCAGCACCACCGTTGGGGGTGAAGCTTTCTTT.

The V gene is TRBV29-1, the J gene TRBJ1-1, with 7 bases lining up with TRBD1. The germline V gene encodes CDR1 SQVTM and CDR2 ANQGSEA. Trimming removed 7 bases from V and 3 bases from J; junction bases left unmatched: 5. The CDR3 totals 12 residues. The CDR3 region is CSAPGGHTEAFF. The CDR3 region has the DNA TGCAGCGCCCCAGGGGGGCACACTGAAGCTTTCTTT. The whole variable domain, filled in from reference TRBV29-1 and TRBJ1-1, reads SAVISQKPSRDICQRGTSLTIQCQVDSQVTMMFWYRQQPGQSLTLIATANQGSEATYESGFVIDKFPISRPNLTFSTLTVSNMSPEDSSIYLCSAPGGHTEAFFGQGTRLTVV.

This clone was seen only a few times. The CDR3 sequence is CASSNPGDTQYF. The DNA of the CDR3 is TGTGCCAGCAGCAACCCCGGAGATACGCAGTATTTT. The chain employs TRBV7-9 and TRBJ2-3; no clear D. CDR3 length: 12 residues. Trimming removed 5 bases at V and 5 bases at J, with 8 bases between. The germline V gene encodes CDR1 SEHNR and CDR2 FQNEAQ (reference sequence). The full variable domain, its missing parts supplied by reference TRBV7-9 and TRBJ2-3, is DTGVSQNPRHKITKRGQNVTFRCDPISEHNRLYWYRQTLGQGPEFLTYFQNEAQLEKSRLLSDRFSAERPKGSFSTLEIQRTEQGDSAMYLCASSNPGDTQYFGPGTRLTVL.

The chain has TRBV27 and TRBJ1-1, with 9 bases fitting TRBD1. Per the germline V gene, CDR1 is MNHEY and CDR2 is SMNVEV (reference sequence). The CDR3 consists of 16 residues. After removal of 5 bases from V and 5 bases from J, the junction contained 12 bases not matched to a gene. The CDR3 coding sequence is TGTGCCAGCAGTCCAGGGACAGGGTCATTGATAACTGAAGCTTTCTTT. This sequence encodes CASSPGTGSLITEAFF.

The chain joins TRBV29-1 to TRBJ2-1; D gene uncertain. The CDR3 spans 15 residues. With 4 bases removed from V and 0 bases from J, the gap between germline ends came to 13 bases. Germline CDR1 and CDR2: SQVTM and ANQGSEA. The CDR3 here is CSVVAPQSSYNEQFF. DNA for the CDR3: TGCAGCGTTGTAGCTCCTCAAAGCTCCTACAATGAGCAGTTCTTC.

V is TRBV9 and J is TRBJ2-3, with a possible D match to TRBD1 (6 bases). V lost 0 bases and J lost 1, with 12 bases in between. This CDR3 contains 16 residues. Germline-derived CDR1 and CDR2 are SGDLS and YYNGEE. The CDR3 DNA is TGTGCCAGCAGCGTAGTTGGGGGCCTCGGCACAGATACGCAGTATTTT. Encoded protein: CASSVVGGLGTDTQYF.

The CDR3 nucleotides are TGTGCCAGCACCAAAGGGACTAACTATGGCTACACCTTC. It yields the protein CASTKGTNYGYTF. The chain couples TRBV11-2 to TRBJ1-2; D not resolved. The CDR3 has 13 amino acids. Trimming removed 7 bases at V and 0 bases at J, with 9 bases between. CDR1 and CDR2 from the germline V gene are SGHAT and FQNNGV. Based on the CDR3 plus reference TRBV11-2 and TRBJ1-2, the full variable domain is EAGVAQSPRYKIIEKRQSVAFWCNPISGHATLYWYQQILGQGPKLLIQFQNNGVVDDSQLPKDRFSAERLKGVDSTLKIQPAKLEDSAVYLCASTKGTNYGYTFGSGTRLTVV.

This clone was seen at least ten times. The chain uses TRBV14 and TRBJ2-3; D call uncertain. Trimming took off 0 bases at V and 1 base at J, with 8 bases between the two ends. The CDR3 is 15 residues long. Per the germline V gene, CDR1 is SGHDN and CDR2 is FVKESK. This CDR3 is CASSQDSSGTDTQYF. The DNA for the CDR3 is TGTGCCAGCAGCCAAGATTCGTCCGGCACAGATACGCAGTATTTT.

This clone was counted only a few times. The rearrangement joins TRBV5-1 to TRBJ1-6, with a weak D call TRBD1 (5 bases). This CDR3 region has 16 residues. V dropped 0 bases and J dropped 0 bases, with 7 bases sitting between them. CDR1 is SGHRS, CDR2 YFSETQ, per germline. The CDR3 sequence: CASSLEGSSYNSPLHF. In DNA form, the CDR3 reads TGCGCCAGCAGCTTGGAGGGGAGCTCCTATAATTCACCCCTCCACTTT.

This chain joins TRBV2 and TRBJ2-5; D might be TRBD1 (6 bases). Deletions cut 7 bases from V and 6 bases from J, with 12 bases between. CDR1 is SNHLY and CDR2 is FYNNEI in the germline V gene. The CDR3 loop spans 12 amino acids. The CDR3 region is CASNRVEKTQYF. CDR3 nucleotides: TGTGCCAGCAACAGGGTAGAAAAGACCCAGTACTTC.

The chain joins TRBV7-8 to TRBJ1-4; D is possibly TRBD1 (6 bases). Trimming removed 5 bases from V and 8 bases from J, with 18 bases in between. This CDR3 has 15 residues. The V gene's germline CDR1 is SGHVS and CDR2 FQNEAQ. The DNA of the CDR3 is TGTGCCAGCAGCCTCAGAGGGACACGGACCGAAAAACTGTTTTTT. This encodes CASSLRGTRTEKLFF.

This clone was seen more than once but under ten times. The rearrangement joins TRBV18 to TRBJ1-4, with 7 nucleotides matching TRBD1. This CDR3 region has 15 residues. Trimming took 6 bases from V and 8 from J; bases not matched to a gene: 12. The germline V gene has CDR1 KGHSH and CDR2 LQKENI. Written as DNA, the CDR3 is TGTGCCAGCTCCCCCCAGAGGGACAGTGCGGAAAAACTGTTTTTT. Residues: CASSPQRDSAEKLFF.

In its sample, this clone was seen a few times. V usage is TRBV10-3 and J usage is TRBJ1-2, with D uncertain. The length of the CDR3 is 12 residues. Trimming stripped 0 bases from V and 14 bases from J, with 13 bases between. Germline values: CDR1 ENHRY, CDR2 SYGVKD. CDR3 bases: TGTGCCATCAGTGAGTCCGCTGCCCCGGAAACCTTC. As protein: CAISESAAPETF.

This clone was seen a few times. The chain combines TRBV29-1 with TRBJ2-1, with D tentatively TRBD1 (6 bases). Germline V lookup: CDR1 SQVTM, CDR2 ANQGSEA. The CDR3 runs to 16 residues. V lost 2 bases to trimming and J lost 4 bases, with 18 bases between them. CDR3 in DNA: TGCAGCGTTGAAACTACCGGGCAGGGGCGATACAATGAGCAGTTCTTC. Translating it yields CSVETTGQGRYNEQFF.

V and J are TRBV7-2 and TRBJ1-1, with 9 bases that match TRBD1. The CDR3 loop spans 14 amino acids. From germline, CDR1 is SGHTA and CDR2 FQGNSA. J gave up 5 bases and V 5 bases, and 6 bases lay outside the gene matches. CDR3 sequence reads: CASSEHRGQTEAFF. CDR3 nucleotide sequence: TGTGCCAGCAGCGAACACAGGGGGCAAACTGAAGCTTTCTTT.

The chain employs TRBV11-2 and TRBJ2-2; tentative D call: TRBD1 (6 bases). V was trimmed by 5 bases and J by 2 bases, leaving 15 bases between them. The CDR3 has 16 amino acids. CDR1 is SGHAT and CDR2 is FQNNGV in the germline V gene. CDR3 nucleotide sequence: TGTGCCAGCAGCGAAGCACAGGGTGGTAACACCGGGGAGCTGTTTTTT. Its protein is CASSEAQGGNTGELFF.

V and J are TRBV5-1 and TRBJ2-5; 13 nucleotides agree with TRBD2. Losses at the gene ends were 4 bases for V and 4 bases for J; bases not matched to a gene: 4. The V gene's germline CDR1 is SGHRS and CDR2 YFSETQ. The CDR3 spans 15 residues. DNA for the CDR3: TGCGCCAGCAGCCAGGGACTAGCGGGGAGAGAGACCCAGTACTTC. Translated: CASSQGLAGRETQYF. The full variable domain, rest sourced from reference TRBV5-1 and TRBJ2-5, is KAGVTQTPRYLIKTRGQQVTLSCSPISGHRSVSWYQQTPGQGLQFLFEYFSETQRNKGNFPGRFSGRQFSNSRSEMNVSTLELGDSALYLCASSQGLAGRETQYFGPGTRLLVL.